Shown below are 7 T cell receptor beta chains from a single sample sequenced in a study of T cells in Graves' hyperthyroidism and ophthalmopathy. Researchers amplified the TCR beta CDR3 regions from RNA transcripts. Using the HTBI primer set, a first-round RT-PCR was run on the TCR CDR3. MiXCR, run by TCRdb on the multiplex PCR reads, gives a single entry per CDR3 protein. The sample holds around 430,000 distinct CDR3 sequences, 14% to 15% seen once. Sequences were obtained from blood. The receptors stem from a woman younger than 45 with Graves' hyperthyroidism.

A few counts support this clonotype. The genes are TRBV4-1 and TRBJ1-2; 8 bases agree with TRBD1. This CDR3 has 16 residues. Germline assignment: CDR1 MGHRA and CDR2 YSYEKL. Trimming took 1 base from V and 7 from J; bases not matched to a gene: 11. Written as DNA, the CDR3 is TGCGCCAGCAGCCAAGGCGGACAGGGTAAAATGAGTGGCTACACCTTC. Translating gives CASSQGGQGKMSGYTF.

The chain employs TRBV19 and TRBJ2-7; no clear D. Per the germline V gene, CDR1 is LNHDA and CDR2 is SQIVND (reference sequence). Trimming took off 4 bases at V and 3 bases at J, with 4 bases between the two ends. The CDR3 totals 11 residues. CDR3 in amino acids: CASSSVYEQYF. CDR3 sequence (DNA): TGTGCCAGTAGTAGCGTCTACGAGCAGTACTTC.

The chain uses TRBV5-1 and TRBJ2-3; 11 positions match TRBD2. The germline V gene has CDR1 SGHRS and CDR2 YFSETQ. The CDR3 is 16 residues long. After removal of 4 bases from V and 4 bases from J, the junction contained 8 bases not matched to a gene. CDR3 coding DNA: TGCGCCAGCAGCCTGAAACTAGCGGGAGATTCAGATACGCAGTATTTT. Its translation: CASSLKLAGDSDTQYF.

This clonotype appeared many times. The V and J genes are TRBV2 and TRBJ2-1; a possible D gene is TRBD2 (6 bases). Germline V CDR1 and CDR2: SNHLY, FYNNEI. The CDR3 spans 15 residues. V lost 3 bases to trimming and J lost 0 bases, with 9 bases between them. The CDR3 DNA is TGTGCCAGCAGTGAGCGGGAAAGCTCCTACAATGAGCAGTTCTTC. Amino acid sequence: CASSERESSYNEQFF.

This clonotype was recorded a few times. The genes are TRBV9 and TRBJ2-1, with TRBD2 identical over 7 bases. After removal of 5 bases from V and 9 bases from J, the junction contained 14 bases not matched to a gene. In germline, CDR1 is SGDLS, CDR2 YYNGEE. CDR3 size: 15 residues. CDR3 bases: TGTGCCAGCAGTGGGGTGATTGCGGGAGTGAGTGAGCAGTTCTTC. It translates to CASSGVIAGVSEQFF.

Points on this clonotype: A junction boundary mismatches the germline segment, possibly from a read error. The V gene is TRBV5-1, the J gene TRBJ2-5; D may be TRBD2 (5 bases). Germline CDR1 and CDR2: SGHRS and YFSETQ. The CDR3 spans 14 residues. The CDR3, as DNA: TGCGCCGGCAGCTTCGGCGGGCGTCAAGAGACCCAGTACTTC. Protein product: CAGSFGGRQETQYF.

As regards this clonotype: No conserved phenylalanine or tryptophan is present at the end of the CDR3, so a read error is the likely explanation. The chain uses TRBV6-1 and TRBJ2-1; 9 bases align to TRBD1. CDR3 size: 15 residues. Germline CDR1 reads MNHNS; CDR2 reads SASEGT. The J segment lost 4 bases and the V segment lost 0 bases, leaving 1 base of the junction unmatched. The CDR3 sequence: CASSEAGQGYNEQFS. The CDR3, as DNA: TGTGCCAGCAGTGAAGCTGGACAGGGGTACAATGAGCAGTTCTCC.